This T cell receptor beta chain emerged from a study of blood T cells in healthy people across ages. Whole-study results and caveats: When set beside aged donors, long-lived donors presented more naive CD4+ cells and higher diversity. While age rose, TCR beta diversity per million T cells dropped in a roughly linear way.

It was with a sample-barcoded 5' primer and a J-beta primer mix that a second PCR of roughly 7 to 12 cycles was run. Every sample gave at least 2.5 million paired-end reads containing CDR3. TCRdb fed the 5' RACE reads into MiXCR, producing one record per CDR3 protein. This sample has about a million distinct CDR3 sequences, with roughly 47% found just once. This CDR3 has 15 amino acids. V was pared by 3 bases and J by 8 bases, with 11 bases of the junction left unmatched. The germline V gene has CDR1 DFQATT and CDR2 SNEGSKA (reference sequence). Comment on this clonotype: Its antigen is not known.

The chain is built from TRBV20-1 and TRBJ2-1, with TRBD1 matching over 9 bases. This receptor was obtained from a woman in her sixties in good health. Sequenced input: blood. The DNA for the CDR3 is TGCAGTGCTAGGGCCCTGGGACAGGGAGCATATGAGCAGTTCTTC. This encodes CSARALGQGAYEQFF.